The 11 T cell receptor beta chains below come from one sample, sequenced in a study of CD8 T cells in Susac syndrome. Reverse transcription used roughly 0.45 to 1 ug RNA and random hexamers. TCRdb passed the immunoSEQ multiplex PCR reads through MiXCR, listing each CDR3 protein once. The sample shows roughly 120,000 distinct CDR3 sequences, 85% to 95% of them seen only once. Sequences were obtained from CD4+ T cells from PBMCs. The origin of the receptors is a human donor with multiple sclerosis.

This CDR3 is CASSVTGATEAFF. In DNA, the CDR3 is TGTGCCAGCAGCGTGACAGGAGCCACTGAAGCTTTCTTT. The rearrangement joins TRBV9 to TRBJ1-1, with D possibly TRBD1 on 6 matching bases. The CDR3 length is 13 residues. Germline CDR1 SGDLS, CDR2 YYNGEE. V gave up 2 bases and J gave up 4 bases, with 9 bases separating them.

This rearrangement joins TRBV4-1 to TRBJ2-7; TRBD2 aligns across 13 bases. With 2 bases clipped from V and 1 base from J, the junction kept 8 bases outside the gene matches. The CDR3 is made up of 18 amino acids. Germline V gene data show CDR1 as MGHRA and CDR2 as YSYEKL. CDR3 loop: CASSQRTSGGALSYEQYF. The CDR3 region has the DNA TGCGCCAGCAGCCAACGAACTAGCGGGGGGGCCCTATCCTACGAGCAGTACTTC.

The chain employs TRBV29-1 and TRBJ2-2, with D possibly TRBD2 on 5 matching bases. Germline lookup yields CDR1 SQVTM and CDR2 ANQGSEA. The CDR3 length is 14 residues. V lost 6 bases to trimming and J lost 0 bases, with 11 bases between them. CDR3 loop: CSVRRTANTGELFF. CDR3 DNA sequence: TGCAGCGTAAGGAGGACCGCGAACACCGGGGAGCTGTTTTTT.

The rearrangement links TRBV12-5 to TRBJ2-1, with D perhaps TRBD1 (6 bases). The V and J ends lost 4 bases and 5 bases respectively, with 12 bases between them. The CDR3 runs 14 residues. Germline V CDR1 and CDR2: LGHNT, FRNRAP. The CDR3 nucleotides read TGTGCTAGTGGTTCCCGACAGGAAAACAATGAGCAGTTCTTC. Translation: CASGSRQENNEQFF.

Concerning this clonotype itself: Because the CDR3's place on the DNA is in doubt, the DNA is left out and the CDR3 is given as listed by TCRdb. This chain links TRBV6-6 with TRBJ2-2; the table's D call, TRBD1, has no DNA check behind it. CDR1 and CDR2 from the germline V gene are MNHNY and SVGAGI (reference sequence). Termini included, the CDR3 measures 15 amino acids. The CDR3 loop reads CASSLRTGWPGSCFF.

The rearrangement uses TRBV11-2 and TRBJ2-1, with TRBD2 matching over 7 bases. With 2 bases clipped from V and 1 base from J, the junction kept 2 bases outside the gene matches. The germline CDR1 and CDR2 sequences are SGHAT and FQNNGV. The CDR3 runs 15 residues. The CDR3 loop reads CASSLIGGSYNEQFF. The CDR3 nucleotides read TGTGCCAGCAGCTTAATCGGGGGGTCCTACAATGAGCAGTTCTTC. Full variable domain (remainder filled in from reference TRBV11-2 and TRBJ2-1): EAGVAQSPRYKIIEKRQSVAFWCNPISGHATLYWYQQILGQGPKLLIQFQNNGVVDDSQLPKDRFSAERLKGVDSTLKIQPAKLEDSAVYLCASSLIGGSYNEQFFGPGTRLTVL.

The CDR3 is CASSLAASYEQYF. CDR3 DNA sequence: TGCGCCAGCAGCTTGGCAGCCTCCTACGAGCAGTACTTC. V is TRBV5-1 and J is TRBJ2-7; D is unclear. The V end was cut by 0 bases, the J end by 0 bases, with 4 bases between. CDR1 is SGHRS, CDR2 YFSETQ, per germline. This CDR3 contains 13 residues. Using reference TRBV5-1 and TRBJ2-7 for the parts outside the CDR3, the full variable domain is KAGVTQTPRYLIKTRGQQVTLSCSPISGHRSVSWYQQTPGQGLQFLFEYFSETQRNKGNFPGRFSGRQFSNSRSEMNVSTLELGDSALYLCASSLAASYEQYFGPGTRLTVT.

The V and J genes are TRBV2 and TRBJ2-3; D is unresolved. Germline CDR1 is SNHLY and CDR2 is FYNNEI. V was cut by 3 bases and J by 7 bases, with 8 bases left in between. The CDR3 spans 12 residues. The CDR3, as DNA: TGTGCCAGCAGTGACGTACCGCATACGCAGTATTTT. It is translated as CASSDVPHTQYF.

This clonotype was counted a single time. The gene calls are TRBV2 and TRBJ1-5; D is uncertain. Trimming shortened V by 8 bases and J by 1 base, and 9 bases separated the two germline ends. CDR1 and CDR2 from the germline V gene are SNHLY and FYNNEI. This CDR3 comprises 13 residues. The DNA for the CDR3 is TGTGCCAGCGGGCTCGGGAGCAATCAGCCCCAGCATTTT. It yields the protein CASGLGSNQPQHF.

This clonotype was counted a single time. The rearrangement joins TRBV7-3 to TRBJ2-7, with unresolved D. The CDR3 sequence is 14 residues long. Germline lookup yields CDR1 SGHTA and CDR2 FQGTGA. Trimming took 5 bases from V and 0 from J, leaving 11 bases between them. The CDR3 loop reads CASSPSGRSYEQYF. In nucleotides, the CDR3 is TGTGCCAGCAGCCCTTCTGGCCGCTCCTACGAGCAGTACTTC.

This chain links TRBV20-1 with TRBJ2-1, with D perhaps matching TRBD2 (5 bases). CDR1 DFQATT and CDR2 SNEGSKA come from the germline V gene (reference sequence). Trimming took 3 bases from V and 3 from J, leaving 12 bases between them. This CDR3 spans 14 amino acids. The CDR3 nucleotides read TGCAGTGCTAGTGTTCCTAGCCACTACAATGAGCAGTTCTTC. This encodes CSASVPSHYNEQFF.